Below, 18 T cell receptor beta chains from the same sample are listed, as sequenced in a study of T cells expressing NK-cell markers (dated by TCRdb to about 2020). Receptors were amplified or captured by 5' RACE. The listed sequencing device is Illumina HiSeq 2000. After the reads were reprocessed by TCRdb, one entry was made per CDR3 protein sequence, with no DNA. The table of this sample itemizes 500,000 to 600,000 distinct CDR3 sequences. The top ten hold under 4.5% of the sample. Sequencing was performed on blood T cells: a sorted CD56 or NKG2C T cell subset, CD4+ or CD8+ T cells, or bulk PBMC T cells (not recorded which). These receptors were obtained from a man in his late teens or twenties in good health. Donor details come from another sample of the same person, matched by shared clones.

The genes are TRBV12-2 and TRBJ2-5; the TRBD2 assignment by TCRdb is unverifiable without DNA. TRBV12-2 is a known pseudogene. The CDR3 loop spans 17 amino acids. This CDR3 is CASRRRQRLADQETQYF.

The chain recombines TRBV5-5 with TRBJ2-1. There are 12 residues in the CDR3. The germline V gene has CDR1 SGHKS and CDR2 YYEKEE (reference sequence). The CDR3 region is CASSKRENEQFF.

The rearrangement links TRBV5-1 to TRBJ2-3; the TCRdb call, TRBD2, lacks DNA for checking. CDR3 length equals 15 residues. The germline V gene encodes CDR1 SGHRS and CDR2 YFSETQ. This chain's CDR3 is CASLRVGGTSDTQYF.

The chain uses TRBV6-1 and TRBJ2-2; without DNA, the TCRdb call of TRBD2 cannot be checked. Germline V gene sequence: CDR1 MNHNS, CDR2 SASEGT. This CDR3 region has 15 residues. CDR3 amino acids: CASSVRAGVAGELFF.

The V gene is TRBV28, the J gene TRBJ2-7; the TCRdb D gene call, TRBD1, has no DNA to confirm it. Germline CDR1 and CDR2: MDHEN and SYDVKM. The length of the CDR3 is 16 residues. The CDR3: CASSLDSDRIIYEQYF.

This chain connects TRBV10-2 to TRBJ1-5; TCRdb picks TRBD1, but there is no DNA to check that call. In germline, CDR1 is WSHSY, CDR2 SAAADI. The CDR3 is 14 amino acids. CDR3 sequence reads: CASRSTGLNQPQHF.

V usage is TRBV7-2 and J usage is TRBJ1-2; with no DNA, the TCRdb D assignment of TRBD1 cannot be verified. Germline V gene sequence: CDR1 SGHTA, CDR2 FQGNSA. This CDR3 is 13 amino acids long. This chain's CDR3 is CASSFGQSSGYTF.

The V call is TRBV20-1, the J call TRBJ2-7; the D call from TCRdb, TRBD2, cannot be confirmed without DNA. The CDR3 runs to 14 residues. Germline V gene sequence: CDR1 DFQATT, CDR2 SNEGSKA (reference sequence). CDR3 sequence: CSAFGLAETYEQYF.

CDR3 residues: CASSFSNGELFF. J is TRBJ2-2 and V is TRBV5-1. Germline values: CDR1 SGHRS, CDR2 YFSETQ. CDR3 length equals 12 residues.

The chain is built from TRBV12-3 or TRBV12-4 and TRBJ2-3; TCRdb's D gene call, TRBD1, goes unchecked for lack of DNA. CDR3 size: 17 residues. The CDR3 spells CASSTPGQGSIGDTQYF.

The J gene is TRBJ2-1, the V gene TRBV4-2; with no DNA, the TCRdb D assignment of TRBD2 cannot be verified. CDR1 and CDR2 (germline): LGHNA, YNFKEQ. The CDR3 totals 17 residues. The chain's CDR3 is CASSLLDPGTSGAVRFF.

This rearrangement joins TRBV4-3 to TRBJ2-1. The CDR3 runs to 14 residues. Per germline, CDR1 LGHNA and CDR2 YSLEER. CDR3: CASSQVVAYNEQFF.

This rearrangement joins TRBV12-3 or TRBV12-4 to TRBJ2-2; TCRdb outputs TRBD2, but without DNA this stays unchecked. The CDR3 is 18 amino acids. The CDR3 sequence is CASRSTSGRALDAGELFF.

The rearrangement joins TRBV27 to TRBJ2-1; TCRdb outputs TRBD2, but without DNA this stays unchecked. Germline assignment: CDR1 MNHEY and CDR2 SMNVEV (reference sequence). This CDR3 spans 18 amino acids. The CDR3 region is CASRIAPGGAGGPHEQFF.

The CDR3 sequence: CASSLARGTGELFF. The V call is TRBV12-3 or TRBV12-4, the J call TRBJ2-2; there is no DNA to check the TCRdb D call of TRBD1. The CDR3 has 14 residues.

This chain joins TRBV4-1 and TRBJ1-1; TCRdb picks TRBD1, but there is no DNA to check that call. CDR3 length: 13 residues. Germline CDR1 is MGHRA and CDR2 is YSYEKL. CDR3 residues: CASSPPGDTEAFF.

CDR3 residues: CASSQGPGTSSNEQFF. The V and J genes are TRBV4-1 and TRBJ2-1; checking the TCRdb D call of TRBD2 is not possible without DNA. CDR3 length equals 16 residues. In germline, CDR1 is MGHRA, CDR2 YSYEKL.

CDR3 sequence reads: CATSRGLAGYNEQFF. V and J are TRBV15 and TRBJ2-1; the D gene TCRdb calls, TRBD2, cannot be checked with no DNA. Germline CDR1 LNHNV, CDR2 YYDKDF (reference sequence). The CDR3 totals 15 residues.